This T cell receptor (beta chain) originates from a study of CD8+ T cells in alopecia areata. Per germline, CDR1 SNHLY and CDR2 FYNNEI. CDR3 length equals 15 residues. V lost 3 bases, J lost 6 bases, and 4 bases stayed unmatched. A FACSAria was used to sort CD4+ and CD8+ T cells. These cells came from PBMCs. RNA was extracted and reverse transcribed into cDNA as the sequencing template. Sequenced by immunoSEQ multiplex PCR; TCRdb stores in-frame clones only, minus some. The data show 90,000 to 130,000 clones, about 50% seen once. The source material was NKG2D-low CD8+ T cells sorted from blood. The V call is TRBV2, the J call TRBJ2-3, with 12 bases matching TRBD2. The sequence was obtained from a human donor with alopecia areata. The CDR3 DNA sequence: TGTGCCAGCAGTGACCTAGCGGGAGGGCCTGATACGCAGTATTTT. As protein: CASSDLAGGPDTQYF.